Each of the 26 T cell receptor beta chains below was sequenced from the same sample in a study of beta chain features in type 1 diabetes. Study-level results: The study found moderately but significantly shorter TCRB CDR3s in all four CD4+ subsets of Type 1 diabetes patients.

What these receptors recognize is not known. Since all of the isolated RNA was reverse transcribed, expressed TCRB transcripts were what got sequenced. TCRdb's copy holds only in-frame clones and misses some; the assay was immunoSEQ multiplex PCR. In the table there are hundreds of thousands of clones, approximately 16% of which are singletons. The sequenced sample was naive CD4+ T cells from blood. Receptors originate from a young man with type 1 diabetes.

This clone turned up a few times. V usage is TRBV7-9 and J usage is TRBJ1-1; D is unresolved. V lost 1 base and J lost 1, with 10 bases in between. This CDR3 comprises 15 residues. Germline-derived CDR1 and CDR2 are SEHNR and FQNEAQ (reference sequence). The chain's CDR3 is CASSLGGHENTEAFF. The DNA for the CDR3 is TGTGCCAGCAGCTTAGGAGGTCACGAGAACACTGAAGCTTTCTTT.

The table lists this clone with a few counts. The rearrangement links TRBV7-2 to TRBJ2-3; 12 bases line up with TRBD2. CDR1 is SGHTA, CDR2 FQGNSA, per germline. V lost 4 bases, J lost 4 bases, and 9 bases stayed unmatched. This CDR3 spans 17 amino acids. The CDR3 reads CASSSRLAGEFADTQYF. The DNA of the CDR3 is TGTGCCAGCAGCTCCAGACTAGCGGGAGAGTTTGCAGATACGCAGTATTTT. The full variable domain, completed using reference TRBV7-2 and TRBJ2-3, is GAGVSQSPSNKVTEKGKDVELRCDPISGHTALYWYRQSLGQGLEFLIYFQGNSAPDKSGLPSDRFSAERTGGSVSTLTIQRTQQEDSAVYLCASSSRLAGEFADTQYFGPGTRLTVL.

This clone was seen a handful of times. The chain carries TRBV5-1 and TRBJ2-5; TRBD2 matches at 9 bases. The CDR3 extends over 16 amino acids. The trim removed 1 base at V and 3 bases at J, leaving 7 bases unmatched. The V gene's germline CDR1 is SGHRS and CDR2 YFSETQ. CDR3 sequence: CASSLRLAGSEETQYF. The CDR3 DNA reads TGCGCCAGCAGCTTGAGGCTAGCGGGGTCTGAAGAGACCCAGTACTTC.

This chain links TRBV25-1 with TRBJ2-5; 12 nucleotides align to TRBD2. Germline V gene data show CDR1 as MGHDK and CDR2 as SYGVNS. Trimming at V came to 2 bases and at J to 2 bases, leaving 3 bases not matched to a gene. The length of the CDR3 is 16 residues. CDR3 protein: CASSEGTSGPQETQYF. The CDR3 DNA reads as TGTGCCAGCAGTGAAGGGACTAGCGGGCCTCAAGAGACCCAGTACTTC. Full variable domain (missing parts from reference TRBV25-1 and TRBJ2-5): EADIYQTPRYLVIGTGKKITLECSQTMGHDKMYWYQQDPGMELHLIHYSYGVNSTEKGDLSSESTVSRIRTEHFPLTLESARPSHTSQYLCASSEGTSGPQETQYFGPGTRLLVL.

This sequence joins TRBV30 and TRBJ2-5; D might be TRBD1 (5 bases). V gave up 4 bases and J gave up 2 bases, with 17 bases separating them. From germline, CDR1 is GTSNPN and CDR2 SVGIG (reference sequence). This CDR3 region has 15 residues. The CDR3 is CAWNGAMDRQETQYF. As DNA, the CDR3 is TGTGCCTGGAATGGGGCGATGGACCGACAAGAGACCCAGTACTTC. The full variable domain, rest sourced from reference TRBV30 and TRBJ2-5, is SQTIHQWPATLVQPVGSPLSLECTVEGTSNPNLYWYRQAAGRGLQLLFYSVGIGQISSEVPQNLSASRPQDRQFILSSKKLLLSDSGFYLCAWNGAMDRQETQYFGPGTRLLVL.

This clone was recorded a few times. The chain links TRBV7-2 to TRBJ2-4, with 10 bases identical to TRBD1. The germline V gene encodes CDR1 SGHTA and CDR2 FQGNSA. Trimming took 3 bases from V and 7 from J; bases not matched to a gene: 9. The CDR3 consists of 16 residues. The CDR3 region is CASSFTGTGAGNIQYF. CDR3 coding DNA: TGTGCCAGCAGCTTTACCGGGACAGGGGCGGGGAACATTCAGTACTTC.

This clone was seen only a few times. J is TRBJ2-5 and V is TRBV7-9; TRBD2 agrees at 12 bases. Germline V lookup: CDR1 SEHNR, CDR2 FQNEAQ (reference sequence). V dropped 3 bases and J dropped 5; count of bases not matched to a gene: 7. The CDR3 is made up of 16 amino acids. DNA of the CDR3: TGTGCCAGCAGCTTCGGGACTAGCGGGTGGCGGGAGACCCAGTACTTC. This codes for CASSFGTSGWRETQYF.

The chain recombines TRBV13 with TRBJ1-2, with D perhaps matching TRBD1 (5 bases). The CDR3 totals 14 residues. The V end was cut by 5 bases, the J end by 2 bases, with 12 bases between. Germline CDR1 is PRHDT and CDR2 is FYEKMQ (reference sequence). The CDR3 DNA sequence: TGTGCCAGCAGCAACGACAGAAGCAACTATGGCTACACCTTC. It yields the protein CASSNDRSNYGYTF.

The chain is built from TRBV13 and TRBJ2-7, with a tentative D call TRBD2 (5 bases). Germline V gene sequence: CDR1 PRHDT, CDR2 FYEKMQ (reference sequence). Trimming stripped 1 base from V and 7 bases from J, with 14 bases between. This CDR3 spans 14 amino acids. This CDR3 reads CASSLAFSVWEQYF. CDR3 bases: TGTGCCAGCAGCTTAGCTTTTAGCGTGTGGGAGCAGTACTTC.

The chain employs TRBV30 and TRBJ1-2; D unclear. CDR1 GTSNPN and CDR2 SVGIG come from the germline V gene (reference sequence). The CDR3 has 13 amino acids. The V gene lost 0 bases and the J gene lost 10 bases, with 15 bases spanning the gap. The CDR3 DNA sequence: TGTGCCTGGAGTGTCGCACCGCGTTCGGTCTACACCTTC. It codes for CAWSVAPRSVYTF.

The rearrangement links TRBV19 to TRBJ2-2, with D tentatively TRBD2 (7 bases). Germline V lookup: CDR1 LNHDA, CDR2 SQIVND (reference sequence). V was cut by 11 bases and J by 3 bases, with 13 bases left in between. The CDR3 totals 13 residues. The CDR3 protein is CASYGGHTGELFF. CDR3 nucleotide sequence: TGTGCCTCATACGGGGGGCACACCGGGGAGCTGTTTTTT.

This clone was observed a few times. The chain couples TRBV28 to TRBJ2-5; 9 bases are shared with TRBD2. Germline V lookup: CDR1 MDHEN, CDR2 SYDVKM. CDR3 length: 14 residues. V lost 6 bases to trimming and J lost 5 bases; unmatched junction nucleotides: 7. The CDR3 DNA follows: TGTGCCAGCAGCTTAGCGGGAGTTGGGGAGACCCAGTACTTC. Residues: CASSLAGVGETQYF.

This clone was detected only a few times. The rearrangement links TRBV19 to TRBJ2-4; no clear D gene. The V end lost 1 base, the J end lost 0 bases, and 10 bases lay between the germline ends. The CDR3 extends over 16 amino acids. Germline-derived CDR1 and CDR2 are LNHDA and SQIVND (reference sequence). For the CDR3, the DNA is TGTGCCAGTAGTATAGGTCCGGTGATAGCCAAAAACATTCAGTACTTC. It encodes CASSIGPVIAKNIQYF.

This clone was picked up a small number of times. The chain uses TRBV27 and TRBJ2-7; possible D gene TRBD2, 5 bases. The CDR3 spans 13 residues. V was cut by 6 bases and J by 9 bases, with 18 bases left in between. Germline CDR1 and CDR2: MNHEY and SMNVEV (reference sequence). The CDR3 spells CASSTSRRSGQYF. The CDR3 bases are TGTGCCAGCAGCACCAGCCGACGGAGCGGGCAGTACTTC.

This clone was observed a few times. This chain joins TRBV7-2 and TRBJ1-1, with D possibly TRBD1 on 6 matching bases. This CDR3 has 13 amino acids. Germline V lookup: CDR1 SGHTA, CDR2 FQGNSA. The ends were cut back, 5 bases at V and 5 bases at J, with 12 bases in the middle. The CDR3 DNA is TGTGCCAGCAGCGGCAGGGGCAGGACTGAAGCTTTCTTT. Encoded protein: CASSGRGRTEAFF.

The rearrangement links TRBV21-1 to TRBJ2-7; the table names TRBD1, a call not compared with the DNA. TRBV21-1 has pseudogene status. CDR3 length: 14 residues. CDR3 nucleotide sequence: TGTGCCAGCAGCAAAGGGGCGAGCTCCTACGAGCAGTACTTC. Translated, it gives CASSKGASSYEQYF.

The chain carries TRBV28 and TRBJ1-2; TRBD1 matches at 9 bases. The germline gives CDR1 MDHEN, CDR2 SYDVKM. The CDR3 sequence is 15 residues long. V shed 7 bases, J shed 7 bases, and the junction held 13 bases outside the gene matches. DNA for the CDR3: TGTGCCAGCAAGCCACCCGGGACAGGGATGGGTGGCTACACCTTC. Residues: CASKPPGTGMGGYTF.

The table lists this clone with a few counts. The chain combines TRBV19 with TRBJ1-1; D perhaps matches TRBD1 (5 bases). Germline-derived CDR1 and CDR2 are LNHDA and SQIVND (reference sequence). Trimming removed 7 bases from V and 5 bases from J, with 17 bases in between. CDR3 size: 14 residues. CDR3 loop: CASMAVGPGTEAFF. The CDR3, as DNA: TGTGCCAGTATGGCGGTGGGGCCTGGGACTGAAGCTTTCTTT.

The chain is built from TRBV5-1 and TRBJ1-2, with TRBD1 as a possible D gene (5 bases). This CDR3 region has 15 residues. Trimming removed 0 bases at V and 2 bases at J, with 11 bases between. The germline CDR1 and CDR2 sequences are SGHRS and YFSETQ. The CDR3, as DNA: TGCGCCAGCAGCTTGGGACAGAACTCAAACTATGGCTACACCTTC. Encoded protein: CASSLGQNSNYGYTF.

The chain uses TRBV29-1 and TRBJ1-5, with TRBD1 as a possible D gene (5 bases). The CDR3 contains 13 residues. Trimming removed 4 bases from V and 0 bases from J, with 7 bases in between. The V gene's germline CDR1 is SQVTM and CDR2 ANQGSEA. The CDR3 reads CSVGQYSNQPQHF. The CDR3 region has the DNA TGCAGCGTTGGACAGTATAGCAATCAGCCCCAGCATTTT.

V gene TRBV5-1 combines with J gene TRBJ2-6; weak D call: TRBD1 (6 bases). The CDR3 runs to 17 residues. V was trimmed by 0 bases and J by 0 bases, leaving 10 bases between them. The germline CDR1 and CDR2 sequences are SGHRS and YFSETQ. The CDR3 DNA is TGCGCCAGCAGCTTGGTCGGACAGAGCTCTGGGGCCAACGTCCTGACTTTC. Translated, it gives CASSLVGQSSGANVLTF.

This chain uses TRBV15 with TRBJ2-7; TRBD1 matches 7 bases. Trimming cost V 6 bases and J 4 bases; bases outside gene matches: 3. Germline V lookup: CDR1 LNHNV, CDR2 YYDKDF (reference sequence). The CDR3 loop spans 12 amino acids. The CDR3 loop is CATSMTGYEQYF. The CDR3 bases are TGTGCCACCAGTATGACAGGGTACGAGCAGTACTTC.

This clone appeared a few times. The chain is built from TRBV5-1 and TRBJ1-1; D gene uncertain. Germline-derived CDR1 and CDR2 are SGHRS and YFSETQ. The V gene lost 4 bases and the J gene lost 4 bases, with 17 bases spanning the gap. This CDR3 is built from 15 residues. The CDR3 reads CASSPRGNLGTEAFF. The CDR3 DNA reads TGCGCCAGCAGCCCGAGAGGAAACCTGGGCACTGAAGCTTTCTTT.

CDR3 DNA: TGTGCCAGCAGCTTAGGACCCGAGACAGAGCAGTTCTTC. As protein: CASSLGPETEQFF. The genes are TRBV7-6 and TRBJ2-1; no firm D call. Looked up from germline, CDR1 is SGHVS and CDR2 is FNYEAQ. V lost 1 base, J lost 10 bases, and 11 bases lay in between. The length of the CDR3 is 13 residues.

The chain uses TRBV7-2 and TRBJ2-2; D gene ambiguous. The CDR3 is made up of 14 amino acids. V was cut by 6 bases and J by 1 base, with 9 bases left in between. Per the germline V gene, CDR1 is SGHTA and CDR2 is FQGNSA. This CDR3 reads CASRASVNTGELFF. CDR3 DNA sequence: TGTGCCAGCAGAGCGTCGGTGAACACCGGGGAGCTGTTTTTT.

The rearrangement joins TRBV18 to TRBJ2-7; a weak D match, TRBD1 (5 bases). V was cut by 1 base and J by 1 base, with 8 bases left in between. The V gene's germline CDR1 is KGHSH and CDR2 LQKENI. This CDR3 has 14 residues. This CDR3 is CASSPQGSSYEQYF. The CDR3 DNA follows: TGTGCCAGCTCACCACAGGGGTCTTCCTACGAGCAGTACTTC.